This T cell receptor beta chain was profiled in a study of T cell repertoires in cytomegalovirus infection (dated by TCRdb to between 2018 and 2020). At the level of the whole study: Alongside well-studied HLA-B-restricted epitopes, the peptide stimulations were aimed at recently identified HLA-C-restricted CMV epitopes, whose presentation resists viral immunomodulation. Donor HLA type was relevant to the analysis, because carriage of CMV infection together with the matching HLA type was indicated by public TCR beta signatures.

Remarks on this clonotype: Its recognized antigen is unknown. Base qualities are not recorded, but no much larger clone differs from it by a single base.

The instrument given in TCRdb is Illumina HiSeq 1500. Clones were called with MiXCR by TCRdb after fastp trimmed the public reads at Q25, and only in-frame beta chains were retained. Each entry is one CDR3 protein sequence, shown with its most common DNA and genes. The sample has roughly 700,000 distinct CDR3 sequences on record, about 30% of them singletons. The ten most abundant clones make up over 15% of the sample. Overall results and qualifications from the work: In the ex vivo response, HLA-C-restricted CMV-specific TCR beta clonotypes were dominant, and in two of eight donors the single most frequent clonotype came from this HLA-C-restricted group. Cumulative frequency of public TCR beta family members discriminated carriers of CMV infection plus the relevant HLA type in this cohort and an independent 352-donor cohort.

Read against the paper, the sample's treatment or condition label means: in vitro stimulation with specific CMV peptide epitopes to enrich CMV-specific T cells. CDR1 is given as MNHEY and CDR2 as SVGEGT, both from the germline V gene. Taken from cysteine to phenylalanine, the CDR3 has 14 residues. Of the read, only the CDR3 DNA is kept; its 42 bases are in frame from base 1. The junction shows trimming of 6 bases on V and 7 bases on J, plus 15 bases between the germline ends. The sequence is built from TRBV6-2 or TRBV6-3 and TRBJ1-4, with TRBD1 as a weak D call on 5 bases. The sample here was cultured PBMCs, taken from culture after CMV antigen stimulation. The sequence came from a human donor in good health (CMV status not recorded). Some clones in this sample may be carry-over from other donors' samples. The DNA sequence is as follows: TGTGCCAGCAGGTCCGGACGGGGACCTGAAAAACTGTTTTTT. Its translation reads: CASRSGRGPEKLFF.